The clone carrying this T cell receptor beta chain has only a few counts. This entry belongs to a study of regulatory T cells in long-lasting Graves disease. Time point defined: newly diagnosed GD, antithyroid drugs for less than 3 months. PBMCs were the source of the RNA used for TCR sequencing. Graves' disease diagnoses used American Thyroid Association guidelines. Building the TCR beta libraries relied on iRepertoire HTBI primers, and CDR3 regions underwent Arm-PCR. TCRdb independently ran MiXCR on the multiplex PCR reads; one entry per CDR3 protein. Counted here are 350,000 to 550,000 distinct CDR3 sequences, just under 15% occurring once; the ten biggest clones make up over 15%. The V gene's germline CDR1 is WSHSY and CDR2 SAAADI. There are 10 residues in the CDR3. The ends were cut back, 7 bases at V and 6 bases at J, with 6 bases in the middle. These data were also filed under a second study, of T cells in Graves' hyperthyroidism and ophthalmopathy.

The TCR comes from a woman between 25 and 40 years old with Graves disease. The sample consisted of peripheral blood mononuclear cells (PBMCs), taken at new diagnosis, from a patient treated with antithyroid drugs. The rearrangement links TRBV10-2 to TRBJ1-1, with unresolved D. The CDR3 DNA is TGCGCCAGCATGTCATCTGAAGCTTTCTTT. As protein: CASMSSEAFF.